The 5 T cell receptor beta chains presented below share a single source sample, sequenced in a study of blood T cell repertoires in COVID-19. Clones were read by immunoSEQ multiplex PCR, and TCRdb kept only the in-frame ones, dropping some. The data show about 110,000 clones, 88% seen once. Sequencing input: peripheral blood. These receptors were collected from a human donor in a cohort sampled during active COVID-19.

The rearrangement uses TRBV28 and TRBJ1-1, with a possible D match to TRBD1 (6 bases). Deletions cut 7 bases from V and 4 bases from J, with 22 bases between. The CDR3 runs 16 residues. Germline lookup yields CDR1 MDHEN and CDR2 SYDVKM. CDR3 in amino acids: CASNRGAAEFITEAFF. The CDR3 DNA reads TGTGCCAGCAACCGGGGGGCAGCCGAGTTCATCACTGAAGCTTTCTTT.

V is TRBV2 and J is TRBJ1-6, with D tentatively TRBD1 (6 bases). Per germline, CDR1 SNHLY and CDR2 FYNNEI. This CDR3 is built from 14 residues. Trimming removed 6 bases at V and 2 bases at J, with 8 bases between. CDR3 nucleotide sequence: TGTGCCAGCAGAGGGGGTACCTATAATTCACCCCTCCACTTT. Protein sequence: CASRGGTYNSPLHF.

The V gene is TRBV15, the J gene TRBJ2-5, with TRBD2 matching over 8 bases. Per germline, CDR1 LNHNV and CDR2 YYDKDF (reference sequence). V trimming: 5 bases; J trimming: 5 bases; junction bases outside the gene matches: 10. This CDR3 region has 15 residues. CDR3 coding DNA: TGTGCCACCAGCCTTCGACTAGCGATCGGGGAGACCCAGTACTTC. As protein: CATSLRLAIGETQYF. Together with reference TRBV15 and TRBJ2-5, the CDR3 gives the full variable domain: DAMVIQNPRYQVTQFGKPVTLSCSQTLNHNVMYWYQQKSSQAPKLLFHYYDKDFNNEADTPDNFQSRRPNTSFCFLDIRSPGLGDTAMYLCATSLRLAIGETQYFGPGTRLLVL.

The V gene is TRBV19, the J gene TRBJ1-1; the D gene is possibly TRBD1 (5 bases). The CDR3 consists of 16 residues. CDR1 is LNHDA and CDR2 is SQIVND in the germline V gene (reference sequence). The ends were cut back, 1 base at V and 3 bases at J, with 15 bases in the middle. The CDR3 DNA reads TGTGCCAGTAGTATAGGATTATGGGAAGGGGACACTGAAGCTTTCTTT. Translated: CASSIGLWEGDTEAFF.

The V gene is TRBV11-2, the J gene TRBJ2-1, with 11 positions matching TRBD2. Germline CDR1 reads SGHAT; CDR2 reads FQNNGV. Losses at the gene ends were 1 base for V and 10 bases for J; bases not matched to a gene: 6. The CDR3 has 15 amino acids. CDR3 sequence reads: CASSLGSGRAQEQFF. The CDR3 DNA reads TGTGCCAGCAGCTTAGGTAGCGGGAGGGCCCAGGAGCAGTTCTTC.